This TCR beta chain came from a study of T cell changes during pregnancy in multiple sclerosis. Libraries were prepared by immunoSEQ multiplex PCR; TCRdb keeps only in-frame clonotypes and omits some of them. In the table there are 40,000 to 50,000 clones, 90% to 95% of which are singletons. The receptor's source is a female donor with multiple sclerosis, enrolled in a pregnancy study. The sequenced sample was CD8+ T cells from peripheral blood mononuclear cells, obtained in the third trimester of pregnancy.

CDR3: CASSSRERADTQYF. DNA for the CDR3: TGTGCCAGCAGCTCCCGAGAACGGGCAGATACGCAGTATTTT. This rearrangement joins TRBV13 to TRBJ2-3; D unresolved. Deletions cut 4 bases from V and 4 bases from J, with 12 bases between. Germline V gene lookup returns CDR1 PRHDT and CDR2 FYEKMQ (reference sequence). The CDR3 is made up of 14 amino acids. Variable domain in full (rest from reference TRBV13 and TRBJ2-3): AAGVIQSPRHLIKEKRETATLKCYPIPRHDTVYWYQQGPGQDPQFLISFYEKMQSDKGSIPDRFSAQQFSDYHSELNMSSLELGDSALYFCASSSRERADTQYFGPGTRLTVL.